This TCR beta chain was captured by sequencing in a study (dated by TCRdb to 2015 to 2017). Broadly, across the study: The study set out to test whether tumor-infiltrating Tregs in breast cancer get recruited from blood Tregs or are instead converted in situ from other CD4+ T cell subsets. What the research found in general, with its limitations: The larger-cohort validation was restricted to a single TCR beta V-J rearrangement rather than whole repertoires. The TCR alpha and beta sequences of tumor-infiltrating Tregs showed the greatest overlap with tumor naive CD4+ T cells, followed by blood naive CD4+ T cells. Tumor memory CD4+ T cell TCR gene usage was found to cluster with blood and lymph node memory CD4+ cells and with lymph node naive CD4+ cells.

The Miltenyi Naive CD4+ T Cell Isolation kit was used to purify naive CD4+ T cells, and CD25 microbeads were used to remove Tregs. Tregs, naive and memory CD4+ T cells from tumor, blood and ipsilateral draining lymph nodes of five breast cancer patients underwent full-length TCR alpha and beta sequencing. Tumor tissue and lymph nodes from ipsilateral axillary dissection were perfused with PBS, minced and digested with collagenase I and hyaluronidase. Sorted cell populations were confirmed by FACS to exceed 90% purity. From the cysteine through the phenylalanine, the CDR3 covers 20 amino acids. The only DNA kept is the CDR3, 60 bases in frame from the first base. CDR1 and CDR2 were assigned from the germline V gene as LGHNA and YSLEER. Germline trimming: 1 base from V, 5 bases from J; junction bases outside gene matches: 20. Full-length TCR variable regions were amplified by 5' RACE PCR with constant-region reverse primers, followed by semi-nested PCR with Nested Universal Primer A. The ReliaPrep RNA Cell Miniprep System was used to extract total RNA, which was then reverse transcribed into 5'RACE-ready cDNA with the SMARTer RACE 5'/3' Kit. Multiplex adaptors were used to barcode full-length TCR alpha and beta libraries, and the barcoded libraries were sequenced on an Illumina MiSeq. The original pipeline was this. For each of nine subset-tissue groups, sequencing data from the five patients were pooled, and the groups were compared by unsupervised clustering of TCR gene usage. The Morisita-Horn index was used to calculate repertoire similarity, with shared sequences weighted by how much each contributed to each repertoire. The public reads were reprocessed in TCRdb via fastp at Q25 and MiXCR, keeping in-frame beta chains. Rows merge per CDR3 protein into single entries with the most common DNA and genes. TCRdb assigned the V and J calls; the authors' analysis was not used. A total of just over 60,000 distinct CDR3 sequences appear in this sample, almost 30% of them only once. Around 2.5% of the sample lies in the top ten.

As regards this clonotype: There is no known antigen for this receptor. The sample holds no much larger clone one base away, and base qualities are not on file.

The sequencing sample was made of tumor-infiltrating naive CD4+ T cells sorted from the breast tumor. Explained via the paper, the cell subset or site label denotes: naive CD4+ T cells, CD4+CD45RA+CD25-. The source of this sequence is a female donor with breast cancer. The V gene is TRBV4-3 and the J gene is TRBJ2-5, with TRBD2 matching 9 junction bases. The DNA sequence follows: TGCGCCAGCAGCCAAGGATGGATTGAGCGGGAGGCATTTGGAACGGAGACCCAGTACTTC. Its product reads: CASSQGWIEREAFGTETQYF.